Below, one TCR beta chain is given with its context. TCRdb keeps only in-frame clones here, not all; method: immunoSEQ multiplex PCR. The sample lists 30,000 to 40,000 clones, 85% to 90% occurring once. This sample stems from a study of blood T cell repertoires in COVID-19. Study-wide background: COVID-19 samples from acute and convalescent phases originated in the United States, Italy and Spain. Sources were T cells, B-cell-depleted T cells, or PBMCs; the material itself was cDNA or gDNA.

Germline V gene data show CDR1 as MNHEY and CDR2 as SVGEGT. The CDR3 is made up of 15 amino acids. Losses at the gene ends were 5 bases for V and 9 bases for J; bases not matched to a gene: 9. This receptor was taken from a human donor with active COVID-19. The donor label of this sample is uncertain. The sequencing sample was made of peripheral blood. The chain combines TRBV6-2 or TRBV6-3 with TRBJ2-1; 11 positions agree with TRBD2. As DNA, the CDR3 is TGTGCCAGCAGTCGACCCCCCGGACTAGCGGGTGAGCAGTTCTTC. Translation gives CASSRPPGLAGEQFF.